The source of this T cell receptor beta chain is a study of T cells in Graves' hyperthyroidism and ophthalmopathy. Germline assignment: CDR1 MNHEY and CDR2 SMNVEV (reference sequence). The CDR3 has 16 amino acids. About this clonotype itself: The antigen is not known. A single base separates this from a much larger clone, so it may be a read error.

Amplified regions were TCR beta CDR3 sequences from RNA transcripts. HTBI primers were employed in a first-round RT-PCR of the TCR CDR3. In TCRdb, the multiplex PCR reads were re-called with MiXCR into one record per CDR3 protein. The table includes hundreds of thousands of distinct CDR3 sequences, roughly 20% detected once. Findings and caveats of the study: Appearing also in blood were most of the thyroid clonotypes expanded above 0.001.

Sequenced material: blood. The chain joins TRBV27 to TRBJ2-1; the match to TRBD2 covers 11 bases. The receptor was isolated from a man aged 30 to 45 with Graves' ophthalmopathy. CDR3 protein: CACSSLSGREPNEQFF. DNA of the CDR3: TGTGCCTGCAGTTCCCTTAGCGGGAGGGAGCCTAATGAGCAGTTCTTC.